This T cell receptor beta chain came from a study of T cells in Graves' hyperthyroidism and ophthalmopathy. Amplification of TCR beta CDR3 regions used RNA as the template. Initially, a first-round RT-PCR of the TCR CDR3 employed the HTBI primer set. TCRdb re-called the multiplex PCR reads with MiXCR, one entry per CDR3 protein. This table holds hundreds of thousands of distinct CDR3 sequences, approximately 21% found once. Worth noting for this clonotype: Its antigen is undetermined.

The germline CDR1 and CDR2 sequences are SGHRS and YFSETQ. Trimming left V 2 bases short and J 5 bases short, with 14 bases between. This CDR3 has 14 amino acids. General study points: The majority of expanded thyroid clonotypes above 0.001 also appeared in blood.

V gene TRBV5-1 combines with J gene TRBJ2-7; possible D gene TRBD1, 6 bases. This TCR derives from a man younger than 40 with Graves' ophthalmopathy. Sequencing input: blood. In DNA form, the CDR3 reads TGCGCCAGCAGCTTATCAGGGGTAGAAGACGAGCAGTACTTC. This codes for CASSLSGVEDEQYF.